Following are 9 T cell receptor beta chains from one sample sequenced in a study of CXCR3-negative and CXCR3-positive naive CD8 T cells. 5' RACE with UMI labels generated the TRB cDNA libraries. TCRdb re-called the 5' RACE reads and catalogs CDR3 proteins one per entry, DNA excluded. The ten most abundant clones cover 4% to 5.5% of a sample with tens of thousands of distinct CDR3 sequences. What these receptors recognize is not known. Study-wide results and caveats: CXCR3-negative naive cells had less hydrophobic TRB CDR3s than did CXCR3-positive naive cells.

Sequenced: naive CXCR3+ CD8+ T cells from blood. Regarding subset: CD45RO-CCR7+CD27+CD95- naive CD8+ T cells expressing CXCR3 (TNR3+). The source of these receptors is a human donor in good health. Some clones in this sample may be carry-over from other donors' samples.

This chain links TRBV29-1 with TRBJ1-2. The CDR3 consists of 15 residues. CDR1 is SQVTM, CDR2 ANQGSEA, per germline. The CDR3 reads CSVEDSAASSYGYTF.

The V gene is TRBV12-5, the J gene TRBJ1-1. The V gene's germline CDR1 is LGHNT and CDR2 FRNRAP. This CDR3 is built from 14 residues. The CDR3 is CASGPIGGNTEAFF. The whole variable domain, filled in from reference TRBV12-5 and TRBJ1-1, reads DARVTQTPRHKVTEMGQEVTMRCQPILGHNTVFWYRQTMMQGLELLAYFRNRAPLDDSGMPKDRFSAEMPDATLATLKIQPSEPRDSAVYFCASGPIGGNTEAFFGQGTRLTVV.

J is TRBJ2-2 and V is TRBV29-1; TCRdb calls TRBD2, which cannot be checked without DNA. This CDR3 spans 15 amino acids. The germline gives CDR1 SQVTM, CDR2 ANQGSEA. CDR3 region: CSVLNTGPNTGELFF.

V and J are TRBV29-1 and TRBJ2-1; the D gene TCRdb calls, TRBD1, cannot be checked with no DNA. The CDR3 runs to 16 residues. Looked up from germline, CDR1 is SQVTM and CDR2 is ANQGSEA. The CDR3 reads CSVEGGTGEWYNEQFF.

The V and J genes are TRBV7-9 and TRBJ2-5; lacking DNA, the TRBD1 call made by TCRdb goes unchecked. The CDR3 is made up of 15 amino acids. Per the germline V gene, CDR1 is SEHNR and CDR2 is FQNEAQ (reference sequence). CDR3: CASSLPGVRQETQYF.

The J gene is TRBJ2-7, the V gene TRBV29-1; TCRdb selects TRBD2, and the lack of DNA leaves this call unchecked. This CDR3 comprises 12 residues. CDR1 and CDR2 (germline): SQVTM, ANQGSEA. CDR3 protein: CSVAGSRAEQYF.

The chain carries TRBV4-3 and TRBJ1-1. The germline V gene has CDR1 LGHNA and CDR2 YSLEER. The CDR3 loop spans 14 amino acids. The CDR3 is CASSQDRSNTEAFF.

J is TRBJ2-5 and V is TRBV7-7. The CDR3 is made up of 16 amino acids. Germline V lookup: CDR1 SSHAT, CDR2 FNYEAQ (reference sequence). CDR3 residues: CASSLDLLRGTETQYF. Together with reference TRBV7-7 and TRBJ2-5, the CDR3 gives the full variable domain: GAGVSQSPRYKVTKRGQDVTLRCDPISSHATLYWYQQALGQGPEFLTYFNYEAQPDKSGLPSDRFSAERPEGSISTLTIQRTEQRDSAMYRCASSLDLLRGTETQYFGPGTRLLVL.

The chain is built from TRBV6-2 or TRBV6-3 and TRBJ2-7; TCRdb's D call, TRBD1, is unchecked because there is no DNA. The CDR3 extends over 15 amino acids. From germline, CDR1 is MNHEY and CDR2 SVGEGT. This CDR3 is CASSSQGTATYEQYF.